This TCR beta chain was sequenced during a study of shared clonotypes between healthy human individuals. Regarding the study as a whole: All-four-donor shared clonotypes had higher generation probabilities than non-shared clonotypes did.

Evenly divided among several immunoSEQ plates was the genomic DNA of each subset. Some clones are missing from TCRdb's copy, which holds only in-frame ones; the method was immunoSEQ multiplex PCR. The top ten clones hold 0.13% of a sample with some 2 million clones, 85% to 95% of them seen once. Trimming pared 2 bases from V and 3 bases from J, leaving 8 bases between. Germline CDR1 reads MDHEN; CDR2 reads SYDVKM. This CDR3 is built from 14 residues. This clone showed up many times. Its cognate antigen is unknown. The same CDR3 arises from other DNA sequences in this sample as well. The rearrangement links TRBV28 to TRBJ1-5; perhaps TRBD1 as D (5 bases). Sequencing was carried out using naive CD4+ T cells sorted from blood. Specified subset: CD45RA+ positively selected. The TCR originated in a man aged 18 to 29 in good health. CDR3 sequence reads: CASSLTGTNQPQHF. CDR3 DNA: TGTGCCAGCAGTTTAACGGGGACCAATCAGCCCCAGCATTTT.